A selection of T cell receptor beta chains follows, all from one sample in a study of shared clonotypes between healthy human individuals. The table came from immunoSEQ multiplex PCR; TCRdb's copy has only in-frame clones and leaves some out. The sample includes 1.5 million to 2.5 million clones, approximately 94% of them seen just once. The sequenced material came from naive CD8+ T cells sorted from blood. Receptors were obtained from a man aged 18 to 29 in good health. CDR3s include the opening cysteine and the closing phenylalanine or tryptophan. D genes are given only for firm matches. Not all rows give a size; the values are once, few, many and, for expanded clones, a class.

.	TRBV11-2	TRBJ2-5	.	CASSFVGTDGETQYF	TGTGCCAGCAGCTTTGTAGGGACGGACGGGGAGACCCAGTACTTC
.	TRBV7-2	TRBJ1-2	once	CASSLVGVGYTF	TGTGCCAGCAGCTTAGTCGGCGTGGGCTACACCTTC
TRBD1	TRBV30	TRBJ1-2	.	CAWSVTGEDGYTF	TGTGCCTGGAGTGTTACAGGGGAGGATGGCTACACCTTC
.	TRBV15	TRBJ1-2	.	CATSRDPGGMNYGYTF	TGTGCCACCAGCAGAGATCCGGGGGGGATGAACTATGGCTACACCTTC
TRBD2	TRBV28	TRBJ2-3	.	CASSFIAGESTDTQYF	TGTGCCAGCAGTTTTATAGCGGGGGAGAGCACAGATACGCAGTATTTT
TRBD1	TRBV29-1	TRBJ1-2	.	CSVEDPTGIGYGYTF	TGCAGCGTTGAAGATCCGACAGGGATCGGCTATGGCTACACCTTC
.	TRBV10-3	TRBJ2-7	.	CAISEGKTYEQYF	TGTGCCATCAGTGAGGGCAAGACCTACGAGCAGTACTTC
.	TRBV7-6	TRBJ2-2	.	CASSLAEPGELFF	TGTGCCAGCAGCTTGGCCGAACCCGGGGAGCTGTTTTTT
TRBD1	TRBV9	TRBJ1-2	.	CASSPWDRGGSYGYTF	TGTGCCAGCAGCCCCTGGGACAGGGGGGGGAGTTATGGCTACACCTTC
.	TRBV28	TRBJ1-4	once	CASSFGIDEKLFF	TGTGCCAGCAGTTTTGGGATTGATGAAAAACTGTTTTTT
.	TRBV9	TRBJ1-1	.	CASTERDNTEAFF	TGTGCCAGCACCGAGAGGGATAACACTGAAGCTTTCTTT
TRBD2	TRBV7-8	TRBJ2-5	.	CASSLVLAGATLQETQYF	TGTGCCAGCAGCTTAGTGCTAGCGGGAGCGACGCTCCAAGAGACCCAGTACTTC
TRBD1	TRBV30	TRBJ1-2	few	CAWSETGGDGYTF	TGTGCCTGGAGTGAAACAGGGGGAGATGGCTACACCTTC
.	TRBV5-1	TRBJ2-7	.	CASSFSGSSYEQYF	TGCGCCAGCAGCTTTTCCGGGTCGAGCTACGAGCAGTACTTC
.	TRBV12-2	TRBJ1-5	.	CASRSTGRRRNQPQHF	TGTGCAAGTCGATCGACAGGTCGCCGCCGGAATCAGCCCCAGCATTTT
TRBD1	TRBV7-9	TRBJ1-1	.	CASSISGGQAFF	TGTGCCAGCAGCATTTCAGGGGGCCAAGCTTTCTTT
.	TRBV2	TRBJ2-7	.	CASSDGGSTYEQYF	TGTGCCAGCAGTGATGGGGGGTCCACCTACGAGCAGTACTTC
TRBD1	TRBV5-1	TRBJ1-1	once	CASSLGQGATEAFF	TGCGCCAGCAGCTTGGGACAGGGGGCGACTGAAGCTTTCTTT
TRBD2	TRBV5-1	TRBJ2-7	.	CASSLLGLASEQYF	TGCGCCAGCAGCTTGCTGGGACTAGCTAGCGAGCAGTACTTC
.	TRBV7-7	TRBJ2-3	.	CASSLETGRGTDTQYF	TGTGCTAGCAGCTTAGAGACAGGGAGGGGCACAGATACGCAGTATTTT
.	TRBV19	TRBJ2-3	.	CASSIAQQASTDTQYF	TGTGCCAGTAGTATTGCACAGCAAGCTAGCACAGATACGCAGTATTTT
.	TRBV5-6	TRBJ2-2	.	CASSTSGELFF	TGTGCCAGCAGTACGTCCGGGGAGCTGTTTTTT
.	TRBV5-4	TRBJ2-5	.	CASSFQLQETQYF	TGTGCCAGCAGCTTCCAGCTCCAAGAGACCCAGTACTTC
.	TRBV7-8	TRBJ1-5	.	CASSPNESNQPQHF	TGTGCCAGCAGCCCAAATGAAAGCAATCAGCCCCAGCATTTT
TRBD1	TRBV13	TRBJ2-7	.	CASSYSTGGADEQYF	TGTGCCAGCAGCTATAGCACAGGGGGCGCGGACGAGCAGTACTTC
TRBD2	TRBV5-1	TRBJ2-7	.	CASSRKTSGTNYEQYF	TGCGCCAGCAGCAGGAAGACTAGCGGGACGAACTACGAGCAGTACTTC
.	TRBV4-1	TRBJ1-6	once	CASSQEAAYNSPLHF	TGCGCCAGCAGCCAAGAGGCAGCTTATAATTCACCCCTCCACTTT
.	TRBV9	TRBJ2-7	.	CASSGKGYEQYF	TGTGCCAGCAGCGGGAAGGGCTACGAGCAGTACTTC
TRBD1	TRBV5-1	TRBJ1-6	.	CASSWLTGDPNSPLHF	TGCGCCAGCAGCTGGCTGACAGGGGATCCTAATTCACCCCTCCACTTT
.	TRBV28	TRBJ1-6	.	CASSLFGGSSYNSPLHF	TGTGCCAGCAGTTTATTCGGAGGGAGCTCCTATAATTCACCCCTCCACTTT
.	TRBV27	TRBJ2-1	.	CASSLRQPREQFF	TGTGCCAGCAGTCTTAGGCAACCCAGGGAGCAGTTCTTC
.	TRBV5-4	TRBJ1-1	.	CASGQDPNTEAFF	TGTGCCAGCGGACAAGACCCGAACACTGAAGCTTTCTTT
.	TRBV7-9	TRBJ2-7	.	CASSFRGAGYEQYF	TGTGCCAGCAGCTTTCGGGGGGCGGGCTACGAGCAGTACTTC